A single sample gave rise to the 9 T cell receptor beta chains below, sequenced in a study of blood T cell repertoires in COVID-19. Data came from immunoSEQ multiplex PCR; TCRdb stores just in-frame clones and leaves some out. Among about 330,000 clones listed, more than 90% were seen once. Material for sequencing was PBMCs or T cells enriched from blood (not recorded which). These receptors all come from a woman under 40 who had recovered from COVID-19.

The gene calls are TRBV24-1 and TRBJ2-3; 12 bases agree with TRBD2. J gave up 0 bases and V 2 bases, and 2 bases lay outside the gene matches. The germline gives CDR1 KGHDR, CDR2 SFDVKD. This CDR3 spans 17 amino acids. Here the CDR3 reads CATSDYGTSGSTDTQYF. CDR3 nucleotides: TGTGCCACCAGTGATTACGGGACTAGCGGGAGCACAGATACGCAGTATTTT.

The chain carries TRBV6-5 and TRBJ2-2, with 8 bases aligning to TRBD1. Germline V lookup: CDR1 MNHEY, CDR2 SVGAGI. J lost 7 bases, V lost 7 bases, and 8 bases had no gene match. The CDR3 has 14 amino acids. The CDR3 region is CASIIGQGSGELFF. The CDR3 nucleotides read TGTGCCAGCATTATCGGACAGGGTAGCGGGGAGCTGTTTTTT.

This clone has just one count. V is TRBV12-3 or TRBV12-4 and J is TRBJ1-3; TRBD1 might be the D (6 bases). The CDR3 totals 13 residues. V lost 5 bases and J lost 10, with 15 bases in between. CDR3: CASSPRGGGTIYF. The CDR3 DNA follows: TGTGCCAGCAGTCCTAGAGGGGGGGGGACCATATATTTT.

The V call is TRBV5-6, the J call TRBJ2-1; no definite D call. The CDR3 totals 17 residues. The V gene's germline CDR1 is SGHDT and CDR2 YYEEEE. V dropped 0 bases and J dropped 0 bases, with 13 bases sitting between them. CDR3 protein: CASSLALRPGSYNEQFF. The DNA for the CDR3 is TGTGCCAGCAGCTTGGCCTTGAGGCCGGGCTCCTACAATGAGCAGTTCTTC.

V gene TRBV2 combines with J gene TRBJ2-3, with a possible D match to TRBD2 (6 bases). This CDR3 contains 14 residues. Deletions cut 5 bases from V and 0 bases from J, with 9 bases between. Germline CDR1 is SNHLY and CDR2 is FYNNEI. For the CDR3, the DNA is TGTGCCAGCAGTCCGGGACTGAGCACAGATACGCAGTATTTT. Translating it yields CASSPGLSTDTQYF.

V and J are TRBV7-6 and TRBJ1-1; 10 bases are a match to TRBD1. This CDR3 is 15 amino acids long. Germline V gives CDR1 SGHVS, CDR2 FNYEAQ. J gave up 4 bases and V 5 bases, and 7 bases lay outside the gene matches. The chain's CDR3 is CASSPDRGWATEAFF. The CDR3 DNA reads TGTGCCAGCAGCCCGGACAGGGGGTGGGCCACTGAAGCTTTCTTT. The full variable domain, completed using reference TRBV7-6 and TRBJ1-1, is GAGVSQSPRYKVTKRGQDVALRCDPISGHVSLYWYRQALGQGPEFLTYFNYEAQQDKSGLPNDRFSAERPEGSISTLTIQRTEQRDSAMYRCASSPDRGWATEAFFGQGTRLTVV.

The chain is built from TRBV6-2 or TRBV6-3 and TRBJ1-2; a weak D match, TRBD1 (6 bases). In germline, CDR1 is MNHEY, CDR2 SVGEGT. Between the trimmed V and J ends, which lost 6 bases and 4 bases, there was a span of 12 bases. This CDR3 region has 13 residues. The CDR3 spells CASSGGQRYGYTF. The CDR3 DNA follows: TGTGCCAGCAGCGGAGGACAGCGCTATGGCTACACCTTC.

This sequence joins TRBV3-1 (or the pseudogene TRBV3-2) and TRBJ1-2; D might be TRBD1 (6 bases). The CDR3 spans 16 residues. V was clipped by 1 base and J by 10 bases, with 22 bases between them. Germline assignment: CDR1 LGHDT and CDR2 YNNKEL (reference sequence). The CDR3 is CASSQGGTLSYVVYTF. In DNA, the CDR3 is TGTGCCAGCAGCCAAGGAGGGACATTGAGCTACGTAGTCTACACCTTC.

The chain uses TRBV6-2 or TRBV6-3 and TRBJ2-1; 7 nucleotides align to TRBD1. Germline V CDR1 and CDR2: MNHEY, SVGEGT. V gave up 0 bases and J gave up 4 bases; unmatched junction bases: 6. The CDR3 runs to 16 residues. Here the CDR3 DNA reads TGTGCCAGCAGTTACTCGTGGGGGACAGATTACAATGAGCAGTTCTTC. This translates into CASSYSWGTDYNEQFF.